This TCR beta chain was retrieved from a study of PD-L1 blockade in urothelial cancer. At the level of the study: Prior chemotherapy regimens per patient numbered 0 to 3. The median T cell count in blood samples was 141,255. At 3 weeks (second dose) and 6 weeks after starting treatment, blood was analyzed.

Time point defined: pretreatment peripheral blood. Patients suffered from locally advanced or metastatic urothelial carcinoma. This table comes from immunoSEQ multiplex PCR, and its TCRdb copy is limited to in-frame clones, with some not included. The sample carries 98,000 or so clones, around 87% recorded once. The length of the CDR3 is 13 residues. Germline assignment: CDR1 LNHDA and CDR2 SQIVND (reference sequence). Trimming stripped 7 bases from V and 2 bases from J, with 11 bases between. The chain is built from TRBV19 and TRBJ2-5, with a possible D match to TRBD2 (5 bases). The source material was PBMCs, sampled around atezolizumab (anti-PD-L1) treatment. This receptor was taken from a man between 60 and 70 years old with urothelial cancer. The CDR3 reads CASKEGQQETQYF. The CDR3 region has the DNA TGTGCCAGTAAAGAGGGTCAACAAGAGACCCAGTACTTC.